The next 3 T cell receptor beta chains were all read from a single sample in a study of blood T cell repertoires in COVID-19. The table came from immunoSEQ multiplex PCR; TCRdb's copy has only in-frame clones and leaves some out. The table records around 200,000 clones, about 85% of them present only once. Sequencing was done on a sample of peripheral blood. The receptor source for this set is a woman aged 80 or over with active or convalescent COVID-19.

V is TRBV7-9 and J is TRBJ2-7; 10 bases line up with TRBD1. Trimming at V came to 1 base and at J to 5 bases, leaving 11 bases not matched to a gene. CDR1 is SEHNR and CDR2 is FQNEAQ in the germline V gene (reference sequence). CDR3 length: 17 amino acids. The CDR3 sequence is CASSLGRDRDRGNEQYF. CDR3 DNA: TGTGCCAGCAGCTTAGGGAGGGACCGGGACAGGGGAAACGAGCAGTACTTC.

The V gene is TRBV5-1, the J gene TRBJ1-1; a possible D gene is TRBD1 (5 bases). Germline V gene lookup returns CDR1 SGHRS and CDR2 YFSETQ. Trimming left V 4 bases short and J 6 bases short, with 19 bases between. The CDR3 loop spans 15 amino acids. The CDR3 DNA is TGCGCCAGCAGCCCCAGGCAGGGAACGGGTCCTGAAGCTTTCTTT. It codes for CASSPRQGTGPEAFF. The complete variable domain, with remaining parts taken from reference TRBV5-1 and TRBJ1-1, reads KAGVTQTPRYLIKTRGQQVTLSCSPISGHRSVSWYQQTPGQGLQFLFEYFSETQRNKGNFPGRFSGRQFSNSRSEMNVSTLELGDSALYLCASSPRQGTGPEAFFGQGTRLTVV.

The chain couples TRBV9 to TRBJ1-2; 7 bases map to TRBD1. This CDR3 has 13 amino acids. The germline gives CDR1 SGDLS, CDR2 YYNGEE. V lost 4 bases to trimming and J lost 3 bases; unmatched junction nucleotides: 3. For the CDR3, the DNA is TGTGCCAGCAGCCCCGACAGGGACTATGGCTACACCTTC. Protein sequence: CASSPDRDYGYTF.